This T cell receptor (beta chain) was documented in a study of response to subunit inactivated influenza vaccine. TCRdb recomputed calls from the RT-PCR reads with MiXCR, one row per CDR3 protein. The sample lists roughly 570,000 distinct CDR3 sequences, over 10% occurring once. J lost 2 bases, V lost 6 bases, and 4 bases had no gene match. The CDR3 consists of 15 residues. This clonotype was seen ten or more times. The chain carries TRBV12-3 or TRBV12-4 and TRBJ2-3, with 11 nucleotides matching TRBD2. Sequenced here: PBMCs from blood, sampled 35 to 45 days after vaccination. This TCR derives from a man aged 50-59 years who received an inactivated influenza vaccine. The CDR3 nucleotides are TGTGCCAGCAGCCTAGCGGGGGGAAACACAGATACGCAGTATTTT. This translates into CASSLAGGNTDTQYF.